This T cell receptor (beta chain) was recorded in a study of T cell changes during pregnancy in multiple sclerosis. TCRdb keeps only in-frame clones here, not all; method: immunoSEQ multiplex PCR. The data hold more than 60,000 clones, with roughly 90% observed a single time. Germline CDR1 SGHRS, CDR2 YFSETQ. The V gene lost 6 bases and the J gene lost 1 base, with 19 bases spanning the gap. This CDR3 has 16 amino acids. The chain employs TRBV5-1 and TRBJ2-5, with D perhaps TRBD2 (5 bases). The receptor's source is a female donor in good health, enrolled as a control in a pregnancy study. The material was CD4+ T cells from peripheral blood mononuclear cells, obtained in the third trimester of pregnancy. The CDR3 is CASISPGISGQETQYF. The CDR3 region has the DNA TGCGCCAGCATCTCCCCCGGGATCAGCGGCCAAGAGACCCAGTACTTC.